This T cell receptor (beta chain) emerged from a study of shared clonotypes between healthy human individuals. Study details: CD4 naive cells filled three plates per donor, CD4 memory three, CD8 naive two and CD8 memory one.

As to this clone: Its cognate antigen is unknown.

Positive CCR7 selection of CD45RO-negative cells yielded the naive CD8 cells, and terminally differentiated effector memory CD45RA+ cells were excluded. Study-wide results and limits: Non-shared clonotypes had lower generation probabilities than clonotypes shared by all four sorted-subset donors.

The DNA input per sorted-subset replicate PCR was about 180 ng, corresponding to some 30,000 T cell genomes. Clones were read by immunoSEQ multiplex PCR, and TCRdb kept only the in-frame ones, dropping some. Seen here are hundreds of thousands of clones, around 95% observed once, and the top ten hold roughly 0.1%. The sequence was obtained from a woman in her 30s in good health. Material for sequencing was naive CD8+ T cells sorted from blood.

The CDR3 nucleotides read TGCGCCAGCAGCCGAGGACAGCGATTGAACACTGAAGCTTTCTTT. Amino acids: CASSRGQRLNTEAFF. The rearrangement joins TRBV5-1 to TRBJ1-1, with a tentative D call TRBD1 (6 bases). Trimming cost V 4 bases and J 0 bases, with 13 bases left between them. This CDR3 comprises 15 residues. From germline, CDR1 is SGHRS and CDR2 YFSETQ. Full variable domain (missing parts from reference TRBV5-1 and TRBJ1-1): KAGVTQTPRYLIKTRGQQVTLSCSPISGHRSVSWYQQTPGQGLQFLFEYFSETQRNKGNFPGRFSGRQFSNSRSEMNVSTLELGDSALYLCASSRGQRLNTEAFFGQGTRLTVV.